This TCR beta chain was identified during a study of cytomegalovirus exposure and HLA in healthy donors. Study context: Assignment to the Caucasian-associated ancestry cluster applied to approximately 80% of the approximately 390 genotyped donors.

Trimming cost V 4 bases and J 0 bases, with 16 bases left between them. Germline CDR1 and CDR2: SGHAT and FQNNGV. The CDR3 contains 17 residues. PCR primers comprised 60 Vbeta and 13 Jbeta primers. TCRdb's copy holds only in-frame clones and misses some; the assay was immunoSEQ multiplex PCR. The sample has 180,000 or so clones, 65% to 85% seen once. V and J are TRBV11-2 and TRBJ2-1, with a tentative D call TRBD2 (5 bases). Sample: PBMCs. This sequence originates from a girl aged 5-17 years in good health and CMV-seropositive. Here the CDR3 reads CASSSPAEKGSYNEQFF. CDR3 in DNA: TGTGCCAGCAGCTCTCCAGCGGAGAAGGGCTCCTACAATGAGCAGTTCTTC.